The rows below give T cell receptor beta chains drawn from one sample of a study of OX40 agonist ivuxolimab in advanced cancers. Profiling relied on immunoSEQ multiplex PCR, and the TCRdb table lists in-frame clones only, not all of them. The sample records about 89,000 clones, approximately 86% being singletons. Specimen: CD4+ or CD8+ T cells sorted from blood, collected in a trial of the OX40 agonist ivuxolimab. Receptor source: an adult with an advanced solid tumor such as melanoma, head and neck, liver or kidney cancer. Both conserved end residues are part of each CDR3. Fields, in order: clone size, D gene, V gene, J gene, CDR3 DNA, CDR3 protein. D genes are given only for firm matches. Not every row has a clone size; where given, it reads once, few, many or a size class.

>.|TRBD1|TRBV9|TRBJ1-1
TGTGCCAGCAGCCCTAGACTCAGGGGGCGCGACACTGAAGCTTTCTTT
CASSPRLRGRDTEAFF
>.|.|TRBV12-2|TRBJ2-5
TGTGCAATCGGACTCTTTAACGAGACCCAGTACTTC
CAIGLFNETQYF
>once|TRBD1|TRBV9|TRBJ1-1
TGTGCCAGCAGCACCGGGACAGGTATTAACACTGAAGCTTTCTTT
CASSTGTGINTEAFF
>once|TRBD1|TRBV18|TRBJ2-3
TGTGCCAGCTCACCGGGACAGGGGGGTATGGATACGCAGTATTTT
CASSPGQGGMDTQYF
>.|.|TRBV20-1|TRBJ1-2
TGCAGTGCTGCGGACAGAGGGGGCTACACCTTC
CSAADRGGYTF
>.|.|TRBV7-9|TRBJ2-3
TGTGCCAGCAGCTTCCTCAGCGGAATCAGAGCAGATACGCAGTATTTT
CASSFLSGIRADTQYF
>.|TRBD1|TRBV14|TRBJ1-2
TGTGCCAGCAGCCAAGCCGGGACAGGAGGCTACACCTTC
CASSQAGTGGYTF
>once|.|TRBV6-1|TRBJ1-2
TGTGCCAGCAGTCTCCCCCCGCCGGGGGGCTACACCTTC
CASSLPPPGGYTF
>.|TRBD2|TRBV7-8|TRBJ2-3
TGTGCCAGCAGCGCCACCTTAGCGGGAGCCGCAGATACGCAGTATTTT
CASSATLAGAADTQYF
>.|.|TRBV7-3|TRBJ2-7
TGTGCCAGCAGCTTAGGGCCAACTGACTCCTACGAGCAGTACTTC
CASSLGPTDSYEQYF
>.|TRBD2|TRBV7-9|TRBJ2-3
TGTGCCAGCAGCTTATGGGGACTAGCGGGAGGCCTCACAGATACGCAGTATTTT
CASSLWGLAGGLTDTQYF
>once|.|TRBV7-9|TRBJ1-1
TGTGCCAGCAGCTCTTTCATCCGACAGGTTGAAGCTTTCTTT
CASSSFIRQVEAFF
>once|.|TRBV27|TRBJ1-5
TGTGCCAGCAGTTTATTCGGACAGCACAATCAGCCCCAGCATTTT
CASSLFGQHNQPQHF